The 27 T cell receptor beta chains given below trace back to one sample, sequenced in a study of preoperative IRX-2 immunotherapy in early breast cancer. This sample's treatment: preoperative locoregional IRX-2 cytokine immunotherapy. Libraries were prepared by immunoSEQ multiplex PCR; TCRdb keeps only in-frame clonotypes and omits some of them. This table holds 34,000 or so clones, around 83% found once. Sequenced material: lymph node tissue, taken from a patient treated with IRX-2 immunotherapy. The receptors shown here come from a human donor with breast cancer.

This sequence joins TRBV16 and TRBJ1-1, with D possibly being TRBD1 (5 bases). V dropped 3 bases and J dropped 5 bases, with 13 bases sitting between them. The CDR3 extends over 14 amino acids. Germline values: CDR1 KGHSY, CDR2 FQNENV. DNA for the CDR3: TGTGCCAGCAGCCAGGGGACGGTTAGTACTGAAGCTTTCTTT. It encodes CASSQGTVSTEAFF.

This clone has just one count. The rearrangement joins TRBV23-1 to TRBJ2-1, with 8 bases identical to TRBD2. TRBV23-1 is designated an ORF whose function remains uncertain. V was pared by 6 bases and J by 6 bases, with 7 bases of the junction left unmatched. This CDR3 has 14 amino acids. CDR3 loop: CASSLIAGPNEQFF. The CDR3 DNA reads TGCGCCAGCAGCTTGATAGCGGGACCCAATGAGCAGTTCTTC.

This chain uses TRBV18 with TRBJ1-2, with a possible D match to TRBD1 (5 bases). V was cut by 2 bases and J by 4 bases, with 8 bases left in between. This CDR3 is 13 amino acids long. Per the germline V gene, CDR1 is KGHSH and CDR2 is LQKENI. Written as DNA, the CDR3 is TGTGCCAGCTCACCAGGAGGGGCCTATGGCTACACCTTC. Translated, it gives CASSPGGAYGYTF.

CDR3 loop: CASSLVAGNTEAFF. CDR3 bases: TGTGCCAGCAGCTTAGTTGCAGGGAACACTGAAGCTTTCTTT. The V gene is TRBV7-1, the J gene TRBJ1-1; D is unclear. TRBV7-1 qualifies as an ORF whose function is uncertain. This CDR3 contains 14 residues. The V gene lost 4 bases and the J gene lost 1 base, with 10 bases spanning the gap.

The chain employs TRBV28 and TRBJ2-5, with 7 bases lining up with TRBD1. The CDR3 has 13 amino acids. J was trimmed by 5 bases and V by 7 bases; bases with no gene match: 7. Germline V gene lookup returns CDR1 MDHEN and CDR2 SYDVKM. The CDR3, as DNA: TGTGCCAGCATGAAAGGGGGCTTGGAGACCCAGTACTTC. Amino acid sequence: CASMKGGLETQYF. Drawing the rest from reference TRBV28 and TRBJ2-5, the complete variable domain is DVKVTQSSRYLVKRTGEKVFLECVQDMDHENMFWYRQDPGLGLRLIYFSYDVKMKEKGDIPEGYSVSREKKERFSLILESASTNQTSMYLCASMKGGLETQYFGPGTRLLVL.

This chain links TRBV6-8 with TRBJ1-6; D may be TRBD1 (6 bases). CDR3 length: 13 residues. Germline V gives CDR1 MNHGY, CDR2 SAAAGT. The V end was cut by 4 bases, the J end by 14 bases, with 15 bases between. The CDR3 is CASSSRAGVALHF. The CDR3 nucleotides are TGTGCCAGCAGTTCTCGGGCAGGGGTTGCCCTCCACTTT.

This clone was counted a few times. The genes are TRBV23-1 and TRBJ2-3; maybe TRBD2 (6 bases). TRBV23-1 is reported as an ORF; its role is uncertain. CDR3 size: 14 residues. V was pared by 6 bases and J by 2 bases, with 12 bases between. The CDR3: CASSGAGTTDTQYF. DNA of the CDR3: TGCGCCAGCAGCGGTGCGGGGACCACAGATACGCAGTATTTT.

The table lists this clone with a count of one. The chain joins TRBV19 to TRBJ1-2, with 7 bases that match TRBD1. The germline CDR1 and CDR2 sequences are LNHDA and SQIVND (reference sequence). This CDR3 has 13 residues. The V gene end was trimmed by 8 bases and the J gene end by 8 bases; junction bases not matched to a gene: 11. CDR3 in DNA: TGTGCCAGTTCCGACAGGGCCTTTAAAGGCTACACCTTC. Translated, it gives CASSDRAFKGYTF.

The chain joins TRBV7-6 to TRBJ1-3; perhaps TRBD1 as D (6 bases). The V gene lost 1 base and the J gene lost 3 bases, with 13 bases spanning the gap. Germline V gene data show CDR1 as SGHVS and CDR2 as FNYEAQ. The CDR3 sequence is 16 residues long. The CDR3 region is CASSLGTVTRGNTIYF. As DNA, the CDR3 is TGTGCCAGCAGCTTAGGGACAGTCACCCGTGGAAACACCATATATTTT.

This clone was counted a single time. This chain joins TRBV19 and TRBJ2-1, with no clear D. V lost 1 base, J lost 4 bases, and 5 bases lay in between. Germline V gene lookup returns CDR1 LNHDA and CDR2 SQIVND (reference sequence). The CDR3 loop spans 13 amino acids. The CDR3 nucleotides are TGTGCCAGTAGTATAGTGGGGTACAATGAGCAGTTCTTC. Translating gives CASSIVGYNEQFF.

The rearrangement joins TRBV6-8 to TRBJ1-5; D uncertain. V was cut by 10 bases and J by 7 bases, with 17 bases left in between. The germline V gene encodes CDR1 MNHGY and CDR2 SAAAGT. CDR3 length equals 13 residues. The CDR3 protein is CAIRTRAGQPQHF. CDR3 DNA sequence: TGTGCCATCCGGACCCGGGCGGGGCAGCCCCAGCATTTT.

This clone was detected once. The chain links TRBV19 to TRBJ2-1; D is tentatively TRBD1 or TRBD2 (7 bases each). Germline V gene data show CDR1 as LNHDA and CDR2 as SQIVND (reference sequence). This CDR3 is built from 15 residues. The V and J ends lost 6 bases and 5 bases respectively, with 17 bases between them. The CDR3 bases are TGTGCCAGTAGCCTAGGGAGGGGGCCGAACAATGAGCAGTTCTTC. It codes for CASSLGRGPNNEQFF.

V and J are TRBV29-1 and TRBJ2-1, with D unclear. This CDR3 has 14 amino acids. Trimming removed 2 bases at V and 3 bases at J, with 11 bases between. CDR1 and CDR2 from the germline V gene are SQVTM and ANQGSEA. The CDR3 DNA follows: TGCAGCGTTGAACCTCTCCTTAGCTACAATGAGCAGTTCTTC. Protein: CSVEPLLSYNEQFF.

This clone has just a few counts. This chain uses TRBV29-1 with TRBJ1-1, with a weak D call TRBD1 (5 bases). V was trimmed by 6 bases and J by 3 bases, leaving 14 bases between them. The CDR3 has 13 residues. Germline V gives CDR1 SQVTM, CDR2 ANQGSEA. CDR3 nucleotide sequence: TGCAGCGTCCGTCAGGGCGCCTACACTGAAGCTTTCTTT. Amino acids: CSVRQGAYTEAFF.

In DNA form, the CDR3 reads TGTGCCAGCGGATATATAGCGGGAGGGCGGGGAGATACGCAGTATTTT. It codes for CASGYIAGGRGDTQYF. The rearrangement uses TRBV28 and TRBJ2-3; 11 bases line up with TRBD2. CDR3 length: 16 amino acids. After removal of 8 bases from V and 5 bases from J, the junction contained 12 bases not matched to a gene. Germline V lookup: CDR1 MDHEN, CDR2 SYDVKM.

The rearrangement joins TRBV29-1 to TRBJ2-3, with unresolved D. V was trimmed by 7 bases and J by 6 bases, leaving 14 bases between them. Germline CDR1 and CDR2: SQVTM and ANQGSEA. The CDR3 consists of 12 residues. DNA of the CDR3: TGCAGCGCAAGTCTGAGATTGGATACGCAGTATTTT. This sequence encodes CSASLRLDTQYF.

The chain recombines TRBV7-5 with TRBJ2-2; the table names TRBD2, a call not compared with the DNA. TRBV7-5 is marked as a pseudogene. The CDR3 spans 18 residues. The CDR3 loop is CASSLAPSGGRSTGELFF. CDR3 sequence (DNA): TGTGCCAGCAGCTTGGCGCCTAGCGGGGGCCGGAGCACCGGGGAGCTGTTTTTT.

This rearrangement joins TRBV6-8 to TRBJ2-7, with D possibly being TRBD1 (5 bases). V shed 2 bases and J shed 3 bases, with 11 bases lying between them. From germline, CDR1 is MNHGY and CDR2 SAAAGT. The CDR3 runs 14 residues. CDR3 bases: TGTGCCAGCAGTTACACTCAGGGCAGCTACGAGCAGTACTTC. Its translation is CASSYTQGSYEQYF.

This clone was detected once. The V gene is TRBV18, the J gene TRBJ2-1, with TRBD2 identical over 7 bases. V trimming: 1 base; J trimming: 0 bases; junction bases outside the gene matches: 0. CDR1 and CDR2 (germline): KGHSH, LQKENI. The CDR3 has 15 residues. The CDR3 DNA reads TGTGCCAGCTCACCACGCGGGAGCTCCTACAATGAGCAGTTCTTC. Its translation: CASSPRGSSYNEQFF.

J is TRBJ1-3 and V is TRBV18; 9 bases align to TRBD1. The V gene end was trimmed by 1 base and the J gene end by 2 bases; junction bases not matched to a gene: 3. Germline CDR1 KGHSH, CDR2 LQKENI. The CDR3 sequence is 16 residues long. CDR3 amino acids: CASSPRGQGTGNTIYF. As DNA, the CDR3 is TGTGCCAGCTCACCACGGGGACAGGGAACTGGAAACACCATATATTTT. The full variable domain, its missing parts supplied by reference TRBV18 and TRBJ1-3, is NAGVMQNPRHLVRRRGQEARLRCSPMKGHSHVYWYRQLPEEGLKFMVYLQKENIIDESGMPKERFSAEFPKEGPSILRIQQVVRGDSAAYFCASSPRGQGTGNTIYFGEGSWLTVV.

The chain uses TRBV28 and TRBJ1-2, with 9 nucleotides matching TRBD1. CDR1 and CDR2 from the germline V gene are MDHEN and SYDVKM. The CDR3 has 14 amino acids. V shed 3 bases and J 7 bases; nucleotides not matched to a gene: 6. CDR3 nucleotides: TGTGCCAGCAGTTTTCCCGACAGGGGGGGTGGCTACACCTTC. This translates into CASSFPDRGGGYTF.

The chain employs TRBV19 and TRBJ2-2; D gene uncertain. The germline V gene encodes CDR1 LNHDA and CDR2 SQIVND (reference sequence). The CDR3 is 13 amino acids. Trimming left V 9 bases short and J 6 bases short, with 14 bases between. CDR3 protein: CASHSRGSGELFF. CDR3 in DNA: TGTGCCAGCCACTCTCGCGGTTCCGGGGAGCTGTTTTTT.

The chain couples TRBV29-1 to TRBJ2-1; 14 bases map to TRBD2. The germline V gene encodes CDR1 SQVTM and CDR2 ANQGSEA. The length of the CDR3 is 14 residues. V gave up 4 bases and J gave up 10 bases; unmatched junction bases: 6. The CDR3 nucleotides are TGCAGCGTTGGGGGACTAGCGGGAGTGCGGGAGCAGTTCTTC. It is translated as CSVGGLAGVREQFF.

This clone was counted between two and nine times. This sequence joins TRBV6-8 and TRBJ1-1; TRBD1 matches at 7 bases. The germline V gene has CDR1 MNHGY and CDR2 SAAAGT. The V segment lost 6 bases and the J segment 6 bases; nucleotides outside the gene matches: 4. The CDR3 is 12 residues long. The CDR3 DNA reads TGTGCCAGCAGGACAGGGTTAGCTGAAGCTTTCTTT. Translation: CASRTGLAEAFF.

The chain employs TRBV19 and TRBJ2-6, with 10 bases identical to TRBD1. The CDR3 is 17 residues long. V gave up 3 bases and J gave up 4 bases; unmatched junction bases: 6. Germline-derived CDR1 and CDR2 are LNHDA and SQIVND (reference sequence). CDR3 sequence (DNA): TGTGCCAGTAGTATCACCGGGACAGGGGTAGGGGCCAACGTCCTGACTTTC. Protein: CASSITGTGVGANVLTF.

V usage is TRBV4-1 and J usage is TRBJ1-2; weak D call: TRBD1 (6 bases). Germline CDR1 reads MGHRA; CDR2 reads YSYEKL. The CDR3 spans 15 residues. Trimming shortened V by 3 bases and J by 5 bases, and 16 bases separated the two germline ends. The chain's CDR3 is CASSHTMGTSYGYTF. The CDR3 coding sequence is TGCGCCAGCAGCCATACAATGGGGACAAGTTATGGCTACACCTTC.

The genes are TRBV9 and TRBJ2-2; tentatively, D is TRBD2 (6 bases). V was trimmed by 3 bases and J by 4 bases, leaving 13 bases between them. Germline V gene data show CDR1 as SGDLS and CDR2 as YYNGEE. The CDR3 is 15 amino acids. CDR3 coding DNA: TGTGCCAGCAGCGCCACCCCGGGAGCCACCGGGGAGCTGTTTTTT. Amino acids: CASSATPGATGELFF.